A single TCR beta chain is shown here with its context. These data are taken from a study of control samples from healthy donors and cancer patients. The repertoire was sequenced with immunoSEQ multiplex PCR; TCRdb's copy has only in-frame clones and lacks some. This table holds approximately 94,000 clones, around 85% found once. J lost 2 bases, V lost 0 bases, and 3 bases had no gene match. The CDR3 totals 16 residues. Germline loops: CDR1 LGHNA, CDR2 YNFKEQ. The receptor was derived from a man in his 70s with lung cancer. The chain carries TRBV4-2 and TRBJ1-2, with 10 bases matching TRBD1. Sequenced sample: PBMCs. The CDR3 protein is CASSQEGTGVNYGYTF. In DNA form, the CDR3 reads TGTGCCAGCAGCCAAGAGGGGACAGGGGTGAACTATGGCTACACCTTC.